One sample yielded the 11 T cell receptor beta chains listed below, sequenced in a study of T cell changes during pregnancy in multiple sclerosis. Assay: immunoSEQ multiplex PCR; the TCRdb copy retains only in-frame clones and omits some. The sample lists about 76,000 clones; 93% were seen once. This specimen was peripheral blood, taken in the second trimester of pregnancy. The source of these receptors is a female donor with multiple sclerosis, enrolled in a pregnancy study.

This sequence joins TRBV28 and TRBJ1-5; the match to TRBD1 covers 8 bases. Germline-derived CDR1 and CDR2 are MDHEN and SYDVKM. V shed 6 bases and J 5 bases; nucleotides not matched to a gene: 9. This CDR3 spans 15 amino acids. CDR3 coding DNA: TGTGCCAGCAGGGGGACAGGAATACTCCATCAGCCCCAGCATTTT. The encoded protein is CASRGTGILHQPQHF.

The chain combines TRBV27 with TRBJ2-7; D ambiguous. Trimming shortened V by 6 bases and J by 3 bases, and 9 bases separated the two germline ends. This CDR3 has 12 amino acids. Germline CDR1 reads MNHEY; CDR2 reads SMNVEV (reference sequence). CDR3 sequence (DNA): TGTGCCAGCAGCCCCGTCGGCTACGAGCAGTACTTC. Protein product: CASSPVGYEQYF.

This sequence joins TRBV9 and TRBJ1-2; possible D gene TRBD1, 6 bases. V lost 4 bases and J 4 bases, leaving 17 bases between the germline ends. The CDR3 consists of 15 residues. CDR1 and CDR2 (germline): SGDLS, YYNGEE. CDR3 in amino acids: CASSLGGANTYGYTF. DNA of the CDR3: TGTGCCAGCAGCCTGGGGGGGGCCAATACCTATGGCTACACCTTC.

This chain's CDR3 is CASTSAGGQGIREQYF. CDR3 nucleotides: TGCGCCAGCACTTCCGCCGGGGGACAGGGGATACGCGAGCAGTACTTC. This sequence joins TRBV5-1 and TRBJ2-7, with 10 bases that match TRBD1. Germline lookup yields CDR1 SGHRS and CDR2 YFSETQ. The CDR3 runs 16 residues. Trimming cost V 6 bases and J 6 bases; bases outside gene matches: 15.

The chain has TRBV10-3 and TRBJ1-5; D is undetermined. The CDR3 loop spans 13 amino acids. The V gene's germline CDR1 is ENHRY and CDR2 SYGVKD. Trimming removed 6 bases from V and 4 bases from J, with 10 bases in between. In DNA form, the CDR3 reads TGTGCCATCAGCCCCGCGGGAAATCAGCCCCAGCATTTT. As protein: CAISPAGNQPQHF.

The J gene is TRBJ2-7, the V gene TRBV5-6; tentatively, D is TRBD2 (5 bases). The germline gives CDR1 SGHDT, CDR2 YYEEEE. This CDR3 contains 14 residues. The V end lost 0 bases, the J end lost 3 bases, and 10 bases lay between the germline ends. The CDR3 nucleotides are TGTGCCAGCAGCTTGGGGGGAGCTGTCTACGAGCAGTACTTC. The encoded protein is CASSLGGAVYEQYF.

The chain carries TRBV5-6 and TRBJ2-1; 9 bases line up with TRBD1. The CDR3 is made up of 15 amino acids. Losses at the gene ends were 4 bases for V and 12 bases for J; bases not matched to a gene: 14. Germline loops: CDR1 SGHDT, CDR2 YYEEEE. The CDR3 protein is CASSLPMTGGQGQFF. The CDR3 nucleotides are TGTGCCAGCAGCCTCCCAATGACAGGGGGGCAGGGGCAGTTCTTC.

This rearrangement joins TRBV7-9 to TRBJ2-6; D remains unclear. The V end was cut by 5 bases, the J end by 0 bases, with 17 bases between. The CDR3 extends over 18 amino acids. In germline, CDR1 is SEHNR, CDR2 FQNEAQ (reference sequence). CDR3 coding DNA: TGTGCCAGCAGCCTCGAGTGGAACTCAGGCTCTGGGGCCAACGTCCTGACTTTC. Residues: CASSLEWNSGSGANVLTF.

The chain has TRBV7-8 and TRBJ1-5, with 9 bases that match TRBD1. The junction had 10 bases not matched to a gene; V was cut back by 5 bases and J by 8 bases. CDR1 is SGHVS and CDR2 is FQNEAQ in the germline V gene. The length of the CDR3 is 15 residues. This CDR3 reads CASSPGQGLGEPQHF. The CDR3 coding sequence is TGTGCCAGCAGCCCGGGACAGGGCCTCGGGGAGCCCCAGCATTTT.

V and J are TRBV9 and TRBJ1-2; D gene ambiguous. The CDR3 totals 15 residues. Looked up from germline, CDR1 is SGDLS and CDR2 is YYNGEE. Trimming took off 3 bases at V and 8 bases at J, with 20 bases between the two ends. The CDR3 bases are TGTGCCAGCAGCGCCAGCAGTAGTGCTATGCGGGGCTACACCTTC. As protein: CASSASSSAMRGYTF.

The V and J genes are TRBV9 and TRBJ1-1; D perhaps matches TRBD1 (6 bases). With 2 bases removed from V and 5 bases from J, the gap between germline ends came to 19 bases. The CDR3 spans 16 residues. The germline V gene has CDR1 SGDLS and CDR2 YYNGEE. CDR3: CASSVQGRKGQTEAFF. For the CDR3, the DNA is TGTGCCAGCAGCGTCCAGGGGCGCAAAGGTCAGACTGAAGCTTTCTTT.